The present TCR beta chain was sequenced within a study of spatial heterogeneity in lung cancer. Study-wide points: Ubiquitous expanded tumor TCRs showed up in blood more at resection than follow-up.

Germline CDR1 and CDR2: LGHDT and YNNKEL (reference sequence). The junction had 14 bases not matched to a gene; V was cut back by 6 bases and J by 6 bases. There are 16 residues in the CDR3. A single record per CDR3 protein comes from TCRdb applying MiXCR to the 5' RACE reads. The sample yields under 100,000 distinct CDR3 sequences, roughly 10% seen once. Noted time point: sample taken at primary tumor resection. Tumor, nontumor lung or frozen PBMC supplied whole RNA, sequenced without sorting. This clonotype appeared many times. As yet, its antigen is unknown. This sequence was found in a male donor with early-stage non-small cell lung cancer. The genes are TRBV3-1 and TRBJ2-3; 8 positions match TRBD2. Sample: PBMCs, taken at surgery. The CDR3 DNA follows: TGTGCCAGCAGGCCAACACGAGCGGGGGTCGCGGATACGCAGTATTTT. Translating gives CASRPTRAGVADTQYF.